A single sample gave rise to the 14 T cell receptor beta chains below, sequenced in a study of identical twins. TCRdb re-called the 5' RACE reads through MiXCR, storing one row per CDR3 protein. Altogether 200,000 to 250,000 distinct CDR3 sequences are present, roughly 7% being singletons, with the ten largest covering around 3.4%. This sample also belongs to another study, concerning yellow fever vaccine responses in identical twins.

Material: memory (CD45RO+) T cells sorted from blood. The receptors here all came from a woman between 18 and 29 years old in good health.

This clonotype was detected ten times or more. V is TRBV25-1 and J is TRBJ2-1; 8 bases fit TRBD1. There are 15 residues in the CDR3. V shed 4 bases, J shed 4 bases, and the junction held 6 bases outside the gene matches. The germline CDR1 and CDR2 sequences are MGHDK and SYGVNS. The CDR3 sequence is CASSGQGARYNEQFF. In nucleotides, the CDR3 is TGTGCCAGCAGTGGCCAGGGGGCGCGGTACAATGAGCAGTTCTTC.

The chain combines TRBV6-4 with TRBJ2-2; tentative D call: TRBD2 (6 bases). V was cut by 4 bases and J by 4 bases, with 10 bases left in between. Looked up from germline, CDR1 is MRHNA and CDR2 is SNTAGT. This CDR3 region has 14 residues. This chain's CDR3 is CASSVKEGTGELFF. In DNA form, the CDR3 reads TGTGCCAGCAGTGTAAAGGAGGGCACCGGGGAGCTGTTTTTT.

In this sample, this clonotype turned up many times. This chain joins TRBV6-5 and TRBJ1-1; D is ambiguous. With 4 bases removed from V and 4 bases from J, the gap between germline ends came to 10 bases. The CDR3 totals 13 residues. Germline CDR1 and CDR2: MNHEY and SVGAGI. This chain's CDR3 is CASSFSRGTEAFF. The CDR3 DNA is TGTGCCAGCAGTTTCAGTCGGGGCACTGAAGCTTTCTTT.

At least ten counts were recorded for this clonotype. The chain uses TRBV20-1 and TRBJ2-1; 10 bases map to TRBD2. CDR3 length: 16 residues. V lost 2 bases to trimming and J lost 2 bases; unmatched junction nucleotides: 6. CDR1 is DFQATT, CDR2 SNEGSKA, per germline (reference sequence). CDR3 amino acids: CSARWASGGTYNEQFF. Written as DNA, the CDR3 is TGCAGTGCTAGATGGGCTAGCGGGGGTACCTACAATGAGCAGTTCTTC.

This clonotype was seen at least ten times. The chain employs TRBV20-1 and TRBJ2-7; the D is unclear. The germline V and J ends were trimmed by 4 bases and 7 bases, with 11 bases remaining between them. Germline assignment: CDR1 DFQATT and CDR2 SNEGSKA (reference sequence). This CDR3 is 11 amino acids long. CDR3 sequence: CSATRTSEQYF. In DNA, the CDR3 is TGCAGTGCTACGAGGACCTCAGAGCAGTACTTC.

This sequence joins TRBV12-3 or TRBV12-4 and TRBJ2-5, with D perhaps being TRBD1 or TRBD2 (5 bases each). Deletions cut 4 bases from V and 4 bases from J, with 16 bases between. The CDR3 spans 15 residues. CDR3 coding DNA: TGTGCCAGCAGTTCAAGGTCGGGACCGAGAGAGACCCAGTACTTC. Translation gives CASSSRSGPRETQYF.

At least ten counts were recorded for this clonotype. This rearrangement joins TRBV10-3 to TRBJ2-1, with a weak D call TRBD1 (5 bases). Trimming took off 7 bases at V and 5 bases at J, with 9 bases between the two ends. Germline CDR1 is ENHRY and CDR2 is SYGVKD. The CDR3 contains 12 residues. The CDR3 loop is CAIKQDNNEQFF. The DNA for the CDR3 is TGTGCCATCAAACAGGACAACAATGAGCAGTTCTTC.

At least ten counts were recorded for this clonotype. This chain joins TRBV5-1 and TRBJ2-7; TRBD1 agrees at 9 bases. V shed 0 bases, J shed 3 bases, and the junction held 1 base outside the gene matches. The CDR3 is 14 residues long. Germline V gene data show CDR1 as SGHRS and CDR2 as YFSETQ. The DNA for the CDR3 is TGCGCCAGCAGCTTGGAGGGACAGGGCTACGAGCAGTACTTC. It specifies CASSLEGQGYEQYF.

V usage is TRBV3-1 and J usage is TRBJ2-3, with D unclear. Between the trimmed V and J ends, which lost 5 bases and 2 bases, there was a span of 11 bases. Germline CDR1 LGHDT, CDR2 YNNKEL (reference sequence). The CDR3 length is 14 residues. The CDR3 DNA is TGTGCCAGCAGCTCGCGTCTTACCACAGATACGCAGTATTTT. Amino acids: CASSSRLTTDTQYF.

This clonotype was seen a handful of times. Here the CDR3 reads CASSKERYYEQYV. CDR3 coding DNA: TGTGCCAGCAGCAAAGAGCGGTACTACGAGCAGTACGTC. The genes are TRBV21-1 and TRBJ2-7. TRBV21-1 is reported as a pseudogene. The CDR3 extends over 13 amino acids.

The chain joins TRBV28 to TRBJ2-7, with 12 bases fitting TRBD2. J gave up 2 bases and V 8 bases, and 10 bases lay outside the gene matches. In germline, CDR1 is MDHEN, CDR2 SYDVKM. The CDR3 spans 16 residues. CDR3 sequence: CASAETSGGLPYEQYV. DNA of the CDR3: TGTGCCAGCGCCGAGACTAGCGGGGGTCTCCCCTACGAGCAGTACGTC.

Many counts were recorded for this clonotype. The gene calls are TRBV4-1 and TRBJ1-1; D may be TRBD1 (6 bases). Trimming pared 0 bases from V and 7 bases from J, leaving 27 bases between. The V gene's germline CDR1 is MGHRA and CDR2 YSYEKL. The CDR3 totals 19 residues. The DNA for the CDR3 is TGCGCCAGCAGCCAAGATCTCGAGTTTATTGCAGGGGTATACGGTGAAGCTTTCTTT. It yields the protein CASSQDLEFIAGVYGEAFF.

This clonotype was counted ten times or more. The chain links TRBV20-1 to TRBJ1-4, with a tentative D call TRBD1 (5 bases). In germline, CDR1 is DFQATT, CDR2 SNEGSKA (reference sequence). V was shortened by 7 bases and J by 8 bases, with 11 bases between the two germline ends. The CDR3 loop spans 11 amino acids. The CDR3 DNA reads as TGCAGTGTGGGGGATGGGGAAAAACTGTTTTTT. It translates to CSVGDGEKLFF.

As concerns this clonotype: A much larger clone differs from this one at a single base, so this may be a read error. The chain employs TRBV20-1 and TRBJ2-3; D is perhaps TRBD1 or TRBD2 (6 bases each). The CDR3 is made up of 13 amino acids. From germline, CDR1 is DFQATT and CDR2 SNEGSKA (reference sequence). For the CDR3, the DNA is TGCAGTGCTAGCTTGGGGGGCACAGATGCGCAGTATTTT. Encoded protein: CSASLGGTDAQYF.